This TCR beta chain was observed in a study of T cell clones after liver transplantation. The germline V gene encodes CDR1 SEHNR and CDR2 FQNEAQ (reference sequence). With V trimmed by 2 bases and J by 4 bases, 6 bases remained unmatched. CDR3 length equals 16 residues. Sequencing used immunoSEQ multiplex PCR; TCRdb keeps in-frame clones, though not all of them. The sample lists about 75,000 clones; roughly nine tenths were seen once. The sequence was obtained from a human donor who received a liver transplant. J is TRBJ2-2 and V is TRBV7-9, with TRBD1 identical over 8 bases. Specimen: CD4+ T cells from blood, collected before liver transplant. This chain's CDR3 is CASSLSFTGGTGELFF. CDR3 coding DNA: TGTGCCAGCAGCTTAAGTTTCACAGGGGGCACCGGGGAGCTGTTTTTT.